This T cell receptor (beta chain) was identified in a study of cytomegalovirus exposure and HLA in healthy donors. This clone was seen a few times. The antigen is unknown. The CDR3 length is 14 residues. Trimming took 0 bases from V and 5 from J, leaving 13 bases between them. Germline assignment: CDR1 GTSNPN and CDR2 SVGIG (reference sequence). The PCR had 60 Vbeta and 13 Jbeta primers. Profiled with immunoSEQ multiplex PCR; TCRdb holds only in-frame clones, not every one. In the table there are approximately 100,000 clones, 76% of which are singletons. Study observations and caveats: One variant, a missense change in DCLRE1C, was linked in a later analysis to TCR beta V- and J-gene trimming. The study recorded around 160 TCR beta chains that were cytomegalovirus-associated.

The V call is TRBV30, the J call TRBJ2-5; D possibly corresponds to TRBD1 (6 bases). Sequencing was done on a sample of PBMCs. The sequence was collected from a young woman in good health and CMV-seropositive. CDR3 DNA sequence: TGTGCCTGGAGTGTCGGTCACAGGGTGGAGACCCAGTACTTC. It yields the protein CAWSVGHRVETQYF. The whole variable domain, filled in from reference TRBV30 and TRBJ2-5, reads SQTIHQWPATLVQPVGSPLSLECTVEGTSNPNLYWYRQAAGRGLQLLFYSVGIGQISSEVPQNLSASRPQDRQFILSSKKLLLSDSGFYLCAWSVGHRVETQYFGPGTRLLVL.